The 11 T cell receptor beta chains reported below all come from one sample, sequenced in a study of T cell repertoires in cytomegalovirus infection. TCRdb passed the reads through MiXCR, listing each CDR3 protein once. The sample has 400,000 to 550,000 distinct CDR3 sequences; about 11% are singletons. Material: PBMCs. The receptor source for this set is a human donor in good health (CMV status not recorded). Some clones in this sample may be carry-over from other donors' samples.

This clonotype came up a few times. The rearrangement links TRBV20-1 to TRBJ2-5; D possibly corresponds to TRBD2 (5 bases). The CDR3 totals 11 residues. V was shortened by 5 bases and J by 5 bases, with 9 bases between the two germline ends. The germline CDR1 and CDR2 sequences are DFQATT and SNEGSKA (reference sequence). The CDR3, as DNA: TGCAGTGCTTGGACTGGGGAGACCCAGTACTTC. Translated: CSAWTGETQYF.

This chain links TRBV29-1 with TRBJ1-2; 12 nucleotides agree with TRBD1. The germline V gene encodes CDR1 SQVTM and CDR2 ANQGSEA. V lost 7 bases and J lost 8; bases outside the gene matches: 11. The CDR3 loop spans 14 amino acids. This chain's CDR3 is CSAGGGQGARGYTF. CDR3 DNA: TGCAGCGCGGGGGGGGGACAGGGGGCACGCGGCTACACCTTC.

Many counts were recorded for this clonotype. The chain carries TRBV5-1 and TRBJ2-2; 9 bases line up with TRBD1. Looked up from germline, CDR1 is SGHRS and CDR2 is YFSETQ. V lost 5 bases, J lost 2 bases, and 7 bases stayed unmatched. The CDR3 has 16 amino acids. CDR3 sequence: CASRPPGQGNTGELFF. The CDR3 nucleotides read TGCGCCAGCAGGCCGCCGGGACAGGGTAACACCGGGGAGCTGTTTTTT.

This clonotype was seen only once. The junction departs from the called germline gene at one end, perhaps through a read error. The chain couples TRBV14 to TRBJ2-7; no clear D. The CDR3 totals 18 residues. Germline V lookup: CDR1 SGHDN, CDR2 FVKESK. CDR3 DNA sequence: TGTGCCAGCAGCCAAGACTCCGGGCCAGCGACCTTCCTTGACGAGCTGTACTTC. It is translated as CASSQDSGPATFLDELYF.

J is TRBJ2-1 and V is TRBV12-3 or TRBV12-4; D may match TRBD1 or TRBD2 (5 bases each). V lost 7 bases and J 0 bases, leaving 25 bases between the germline ends. The CDR3 is 19 residues long. In DNA, the CDR3 is TGTGCCAGCACCCCTGCAGGGACGCTCCGTGTCGGCTCCTACAATGAGCAGTTCTTC. This encodes CASTPAGTLRVGSYNEQFF.

This clonotype was found many times. The genes are TRBV7-8 and TRBJ2-5; D is ambiguous. The ends were cut back, 6 bases at V and 2 bases at J, with 10 bases in the middle. Germline values: CDR1 SGHVS, CDR2 FQNEAQ. CDR3 length: 13 residues. The CDR3 bases are TGTGCCAGCAGTTCCGGATTGCAAGAGACCCAGTACTTC. Its translation: CASSSGLQETQYF.

This clonotype was counted at least ten times. The chain joins TRBV7-2 to TRBJ2-1, with TRBD2 identical over 7 bases. This CDR3 is built from 12 residues. Looked up from germline, CDR1 is SGHTA and CDR2 is FQGNSA. The V segment lost 5 bases and the J segment 12 bases; nucleotides outside the gene matches: 7. CDR3 loop: CASSARLALQFF. The CDR3 nucleotides read TGTGCCAGCAGCGCCCGACTAGCTTTGCAGTTCTTC. The whole variable domain, remainder taken from reference TRBV7-2 and TRBJ2-1, is GAGVSQSPSNKVTEKGKDVELRCDPISGHTALYWYRQSLGQGLEFLIYFQGNSAPDKSGLPSDRFSAERTGGSVSTLTIQRTQQEDSAVYLCASSARLALQFFGPGTRLTVL.

On this clonotype itself: The CDR3 end shows no conserved phenylalanine or tryptophan, and so a read error is likely. V usage is TRBV10-3 and J usage is TRBJ2-1; 7 bases line up with TRBD1. Per germline, CDR1 ENHRY and CDR2 SYGVKD. V gave up 5 bases and J gave up 2 bases; unmatched junction bases: 9. The CDR3 extends over 16 amino acids. The CDR3 spells CAISPQTGVAYNEQFL. CDR3 DNA sequence: TGTGCCATCAGTCCCCAAACAGGGGTGGCCTACAATGAGCAGTTCCTC.

Ten or more counts support this clonotype. This sequence joins TRBV12-3 or TRBV12-4 and TRBJ1-1, with a weak D call TRBD1 (6 bases). Deletions cut 5 bases from V and 7 bases from J, with 11 bases between. The CDR3 is 12 residues long. This CDR3 reads CASSGQGIEAFF. CDR3 nucleotide sequence: TGTGCCAGCAGTGGGCAGGGGATTGAAGCTTTCTTT.

This clonotype was observed at least ten times. This sequence joins TRBV6-5 and TRBJ1-1; D is possibly TRBD1 (5 bases). With 4 bases removed from V and 5 bases from J, the gap between germline ends came to 26 bases. This CDR3 region has 18 residues. Germline V gene sequence: CDR1 MNHEY, CDR2 SVGAGI. CDR3 sequence (DNA): TGTGCCAGCAGTTCTACCGTTGGGACCTCCTCGGGAACAACTGAAGCTTTCTTT. Its translation is CASSSTVGTSSGTTEAFF.

This clonotype was seen ten or more times. The chain is built from TRBV12-3 or TRBV12-4 and TRBJ1-2; 7 bases map to TRBD1. This CDR3 has 13 residues. V was pared by 3 bases and J by 7 bases, with 5 bases of the junction left unmatched. The CDR3 coding sequence is TGTGCCAGCAGTTTCCCAGGGGGGGGTGGCTACACCTTC. Translation: CASSFPGGGGYTF.